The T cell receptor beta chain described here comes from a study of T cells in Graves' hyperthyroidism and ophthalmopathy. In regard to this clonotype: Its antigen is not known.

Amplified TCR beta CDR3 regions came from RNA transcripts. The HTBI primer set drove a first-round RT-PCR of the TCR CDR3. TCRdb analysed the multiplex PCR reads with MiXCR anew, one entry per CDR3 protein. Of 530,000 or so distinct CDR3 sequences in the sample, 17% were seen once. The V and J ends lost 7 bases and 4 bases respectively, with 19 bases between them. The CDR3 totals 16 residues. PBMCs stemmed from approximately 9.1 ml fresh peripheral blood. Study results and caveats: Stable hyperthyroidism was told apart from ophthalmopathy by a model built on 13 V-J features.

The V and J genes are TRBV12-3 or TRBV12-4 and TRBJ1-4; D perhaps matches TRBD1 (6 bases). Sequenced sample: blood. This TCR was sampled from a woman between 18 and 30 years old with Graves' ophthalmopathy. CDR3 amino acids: CASNKPQGEDNEKLFF. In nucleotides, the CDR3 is TGTGCCAGCAATAAACCACAGGGAGAAGATAATGAAAAACTGTTTTTT.